The entry that follows covers one T cell receptor beta chain sequence. Its antigen is as yet unknown. The sample originates from a study of OX40 agonist ivuxolimab in advanced cancers. At the level of the study: The drug used for patients, ivuxolimab, was an agonistic anti-OX40 (CD134) antibody. Prior therapy, whether anti-PD-1, anti-PD-L1 or anti-CTLA-4, was allowed, and 30% to 40% had some. Study observations and caveats: The mean number of expanded clones was higher in CD8+ T cells than in CD4+.

Trimming cost V 4 bases and J 5 bases; bases outside gene matches: 7. CDR1 and CDR2 (germline): SGHDT, YYEEEE. This CDR3 has 15 residues. Generated by immunoSEQ multiplex PCR, the TCRdb table keeps only in-frame clones and is missing some. The sample consists of about 62,000 clones, 80% to 95% of them appearing once. This specimen was CD4+ or CD8+ T cells sorted from blood, taken in a trial of the OX40 agonist ivuxolimab. The chain recombines TRBV5-6 with TRBJ2-2; 8 bases fit TRBD1. The receptor was isolated from an adult with an advanced solid tumor such as melanoma, head and neck, liver or kidney cancer. In DNA, the CDR3 is TGTGCCAGCAGCATGGGACAGGCTAGTACCGGGGAGCTGTTTTTT. This gives the protein CASSMGQASTGELFF.